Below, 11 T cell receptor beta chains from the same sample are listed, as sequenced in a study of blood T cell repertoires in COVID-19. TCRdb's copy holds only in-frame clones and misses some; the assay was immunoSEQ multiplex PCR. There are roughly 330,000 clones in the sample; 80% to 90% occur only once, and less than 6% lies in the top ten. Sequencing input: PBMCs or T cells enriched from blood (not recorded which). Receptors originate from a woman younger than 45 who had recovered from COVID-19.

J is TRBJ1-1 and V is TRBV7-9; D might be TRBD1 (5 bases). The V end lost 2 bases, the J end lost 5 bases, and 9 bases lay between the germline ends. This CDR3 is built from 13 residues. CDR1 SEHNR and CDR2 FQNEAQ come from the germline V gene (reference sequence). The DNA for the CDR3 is TGTGCCAGCAGCTTACAGGAGGGGACTGAAGCTTTCTTT. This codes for CASSLQEGTEAFF.

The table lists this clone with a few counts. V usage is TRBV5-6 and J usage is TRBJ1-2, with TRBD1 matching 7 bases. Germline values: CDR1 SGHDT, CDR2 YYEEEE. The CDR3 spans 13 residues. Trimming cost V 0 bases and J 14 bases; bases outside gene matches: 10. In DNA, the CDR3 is TGTGCCAGCAGCTTGGGCAGGGGGACGAGCTTAACCTTC. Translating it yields CASSLGRGTSLTF.

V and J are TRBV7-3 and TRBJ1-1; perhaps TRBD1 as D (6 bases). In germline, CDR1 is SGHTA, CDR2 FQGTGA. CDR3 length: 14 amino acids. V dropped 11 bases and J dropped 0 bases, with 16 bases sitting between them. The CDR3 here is CAYAKGGMNTEAFF. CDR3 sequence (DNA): TGTGCCTACGCGAAGGGGGGGATGAACACTGAAGCTTTCTTT.

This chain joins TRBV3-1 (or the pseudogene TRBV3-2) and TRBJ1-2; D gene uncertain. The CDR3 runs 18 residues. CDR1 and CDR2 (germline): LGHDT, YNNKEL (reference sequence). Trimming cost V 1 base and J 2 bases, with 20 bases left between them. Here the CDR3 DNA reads TGTGCCAGCAGCCAAGGGCCCCAGCGATCGGGGAACAACTATGGCTACACCTTC. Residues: CASSQGPQRSGNNYGYTF.

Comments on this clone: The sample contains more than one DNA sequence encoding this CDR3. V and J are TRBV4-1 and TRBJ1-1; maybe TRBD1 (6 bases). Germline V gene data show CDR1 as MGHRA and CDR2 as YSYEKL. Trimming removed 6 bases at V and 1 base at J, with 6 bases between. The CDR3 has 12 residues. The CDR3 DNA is TGCGCCAGCAGGACAGGGAACACTGAAGCTTTCTTT. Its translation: CASRTGNTEAFF.

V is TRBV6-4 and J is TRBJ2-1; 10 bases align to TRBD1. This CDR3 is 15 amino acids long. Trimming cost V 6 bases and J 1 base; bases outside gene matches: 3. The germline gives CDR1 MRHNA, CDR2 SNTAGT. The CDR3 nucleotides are TGTGCCAGCAGCTTGGGACAGGGGTCCTACAATGAGCAGTTCTTC. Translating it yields CASSLGQGSYNEQFF.

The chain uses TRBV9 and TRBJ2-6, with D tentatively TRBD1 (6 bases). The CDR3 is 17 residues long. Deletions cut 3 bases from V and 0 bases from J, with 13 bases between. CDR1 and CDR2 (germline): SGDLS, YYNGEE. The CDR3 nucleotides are TGTGCCAGCAGCGGGGACAAACTAATCTCTGGGGCCAACGTCCTGACTTTC. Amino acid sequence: CASSGDKLISGANVLTF.

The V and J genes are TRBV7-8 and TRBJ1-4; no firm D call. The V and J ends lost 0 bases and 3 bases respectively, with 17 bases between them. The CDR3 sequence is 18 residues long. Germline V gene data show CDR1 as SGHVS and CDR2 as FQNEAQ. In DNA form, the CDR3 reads TGTGCCAGCAGCTTAGCCCGGTGGAGGGCGGGCCCTAATGAAAAACTGTTTTTT. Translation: CASSLARWRAGPNEKLFF.

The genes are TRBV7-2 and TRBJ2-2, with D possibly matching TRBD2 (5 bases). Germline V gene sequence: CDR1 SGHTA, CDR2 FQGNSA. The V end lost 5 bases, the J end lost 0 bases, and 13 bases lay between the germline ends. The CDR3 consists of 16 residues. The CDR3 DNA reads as TGTGCCAGCAGCCGTGGACTGCGGACGAACACCGGGGAGCTGTTTTTT. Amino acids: CASSRGLRTNTGELFF.

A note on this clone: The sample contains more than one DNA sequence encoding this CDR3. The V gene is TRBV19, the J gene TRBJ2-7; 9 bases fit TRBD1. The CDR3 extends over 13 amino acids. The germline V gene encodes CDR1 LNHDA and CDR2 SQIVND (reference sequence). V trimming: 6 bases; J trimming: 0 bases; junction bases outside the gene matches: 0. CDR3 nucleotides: TGTGCCAGTAGGGGACAGGGCTCCTACGAGCAGTACTTC. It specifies CASRGQGSYEQYF.

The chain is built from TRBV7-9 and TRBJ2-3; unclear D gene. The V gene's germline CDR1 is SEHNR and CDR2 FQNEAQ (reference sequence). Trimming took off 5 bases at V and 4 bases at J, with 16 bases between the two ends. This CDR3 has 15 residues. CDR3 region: CASSEVSSVADTQYF. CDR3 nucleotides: TGTGCCAGCAGCGAAGTCTCGAGCGTGGCAGATACGCAGTATTTT.